Listed here is a single T cell receptor beta chain. These data come from a study of blood T cell repertoires in COVID-19. Study information: The study drew acute and convalescent COVID-19 samples from the United States, Italy and Spain.

V lost 1 base and J lost 2, with 14 bases in between. Germline CDR1 reads SGHNT; CDR2 reads YYREEE (reference sequence). This CDR3 has 16 amino acids. Clones were sequenced by immunoSEQ multiplex PCR, and TCRdb holds only the in-frame ones, with some missing. Here the sample spans roughly 340,000 clones, more than 75% being singletons. The clonotype originates from a woman aged 18-29 years who had recovered from COVID-19. The genes are TRBV5-4 and TRBJ2-3; a weak D match, TRBD1 (5 bases). The sample comprised peripheral blood. In DNA form, the CDR3 reads TGTGCCAGCAGCTTGCCGACAGAAGGGTTCACAGATACGCAGTATTTT. It encodes CASSLPTEGFTDTQYF.